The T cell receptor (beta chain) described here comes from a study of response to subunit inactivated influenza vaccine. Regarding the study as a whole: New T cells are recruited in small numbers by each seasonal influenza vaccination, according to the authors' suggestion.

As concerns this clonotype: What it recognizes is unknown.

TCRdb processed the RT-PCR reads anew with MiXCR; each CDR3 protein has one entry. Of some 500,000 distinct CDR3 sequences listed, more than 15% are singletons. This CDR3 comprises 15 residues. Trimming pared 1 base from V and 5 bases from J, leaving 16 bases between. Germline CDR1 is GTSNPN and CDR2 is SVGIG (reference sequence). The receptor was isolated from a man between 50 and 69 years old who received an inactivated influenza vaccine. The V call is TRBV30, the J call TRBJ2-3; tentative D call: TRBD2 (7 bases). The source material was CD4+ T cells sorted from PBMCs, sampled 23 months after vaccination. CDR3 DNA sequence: TGTGCCTGGAGTGAGGTGGGGGGGCGAGGAGATACGCAGTATTTT. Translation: CAWSEVGGRGDTQYF.